The 18 T cell receptor beta chains presented below share a single source sample, sequenced in a study of T cells in women clearing cervical HPV infection. TCRdb keeps only in-frame clones here, not all; method: immunoSEQ multiplex PCR. This repertoire includes tens of thousands of clones. Sequenced material: blood buffy coat. The source of these receptors is a woman between 18 and 69 years old with a cervical HPV16 infection that either progressed to CIN3+ or cleared (not recorded which).

Incomplete CDR3 DNA: TGTGCCAGCAGTCCAAGGGGGACGGGGAGCTCTGGAAACACC. Translated, it gives CASSPRGTGSSGNT. The full CDR3 sequence reads CASSPRGTGSSGNTIYF. The chain recombines TRBV6-2 or TRBV6-3 with TRBJ1-3; tentative D call: TRBD1 (6 bases). The CDR3 is cut off 3 residues early in the read; its end comes from the germline J gene. Germline-derived CDR1 and CDR2 are MNHEY and SVGEGT. This CDR3 is built from 17 residues. V dropped 5 bases and J dropped 0 bases, with 17 bases sitting between them.

A word on this clone: The CDR3 end falls 3 residues outside the read, so it is completed with the germline J gene. V is TRBV29-1 and J is TRBJ2-3, with D perhaps matching TRBD2 (5 bases). The ends were cut back, 4 bases at V and 0 bases at J, with 8 bases in the middle. This CDR3 has 13 amino acids. Germline V gene data show CDR1 as SQVTM and CDR2 as ANQGSEA. The sequenced CDR3 bases are TGCAGCGTTGGAGGGTATAGCACAGATACG. This gives the protein CSVGGYSTDT. The full-length CDR3 reads as CSVGGYSTDTQYF.

In the case of this clone: Read data end 3 residues before the CDR3 end; the end is taken from the germline J gene. The gene calls are TRBV9 and TRBJ2-7; TRBD2 is a possible D gene (6 bases). The germline CDR1 and CDR2 sequences are SGDLS and YYNGEE. This CDR3 has 15 residues. Trimming took off 0 bases at V and 2 bases at J, with 12 bases between the two ends. The sequenced CDR3 bases are TGTGCCAGCAGCGTAGGCCTAGCGTCACCCTACGAG. Encoded protein: CASSVGLASPYE. The complete CDR3 reads CASSVGLASPYEQYF.

Comment on this clone: The CDR3 end lies 3 residues beyond the end of the read and is filled in from the germline J gene. This sequence joins TRBV28 and TRBJ1-1, with D possibly matching TRBD1 (6 bases). Trimming removed 2 bases from V and 0 bases from J, with 16 bases in between. The CDR3 contains 17 residues. The V gene's germline CDR1 is MDHEN and CDR2 SYDVKM. CDR3 DNA, as far as it was read: TGTGCCAGCAGTTTAATTGGGTACCGGGACATGAACACTGAA. Encoded protein: CASSLIGYRDMNTE. The complete CDR3 sequence is CASSLIGYRDMNTEAFF.

The sequenced part of the CDR3 DNA is TGTGCCATCAGTACCGGGACTAACTACAATGAG. Translating it yields CAISTGTNYNE. From start to end, the CDR3 is CAISTGTNYNEQFF. The chain joins TRBV10-3 to TRBJ2-1, with 7 bases aligning to TRBD2. Sequencing ends 3 residues short of the CDR3 end; the germline J gene provides the rest. The CDR3 has 14 residues. CDR1 and CDR2 from the germline V gene are ENHRY and SYGVKD. V trimming: 5 bases; J trimming: 3 bases; junction bases outside the gene matches: 4.

Concerning this clone: The CDR3 end falls 3 residues outside the read, so it is completed with the germline J gene. The V and J genes are TRBV19 and TRBJ2-1, with 11 bases that match TRBD2. Germline loops: CDR1 LNHDA, CDR2 SQIVND (reference sequence). Germline trimming cut 6 bases from V and 8 bases from J; bases unmatched to any gene: 6. There are 14 residues in the CDR3. The CDR3 sequence is CASSPGLAAHEQFF. The sequenced CDR3 bases are TGTGCCAGTAGCCCGGGACTAGCGGCACATGAG. Using reference TRBV19 and TRBJ2-1 for the parts outside the CDR3, the full variable domain is DGGITQSPKYLFRKEGQNVTLSCEQNLNHDAMYWYRQDPGQGLRLIYYSQIVNDFQKGDIAEGYSVSREKKESFPLTVTSAQKNPTAFYLCASSPGLAAHEQFFGPGTRLTVL.

Turning to this clone: The CDR3 end falls 3 residues outside the read, so it is completed with the germline J gene. V is TRBV6-2 or TRBV6-3 and J is TRBJ1-5; 9 bases map to TRBD1. V was clipped by 5 bases and J by 7 bases; unmatched bases: 9. The CDR3 sequence is 15 residues long. From germline, CDR1 is MNHEY and CDR2 SVGEGT. This CDR3 is CASSEGQGIGQPQHF. Partial CDR3 DNA: TGTGCCAGCAGTGAGGGACAGGGCATAGGGCAGCCC.

The CDR3 protein is CSARDLRDRSGREQYF. The sequenced part of the CDR3 DNA is TGCAGTGCTAGAGATCTGCGGGACAGGAGCGGCCGCGAG. The chain is built from TRBV20-1 and TRBJ2-7; 8 bases align to TRBD1. The read stops 3 residues short of the end of the CDR3; the missing end is completed from the germline J gene. CDR3 length equals 16 residues. CDR1 DFQATT and CDR2 SNEGSKA come from the germline V gene (reference sequence). Losses at the gene ends were 0 bases for V and 6 bases for J; bases not matched to a gene: 13.

About this clone itself: Read data end 3 residues before the CDR3 end; the end is taken from the germline J gene. The chain carries TRBV7-9 and TRBJ1-3; D is possibly TRBD1 (6 bases). V gave up 7 bases and J gave up 4 bases, with 14 bases separating them. The length of the CDR3 is 14 residues. Germline lookup yields CDR1 SEHNR and CDR2 FQNEAQ (reference sequence). The CDR3 DNA, read in part, is TGTGCCAGCATCTCCTCAGGGGCGGGAAACACC. Translating it yields CASISSGAGNT. The full CDR3 reads CASISSGAGNTIYF.

With regard to this clone: The CDR3 goes on 3 residues after the read ends, and that part is filled in from the germline J gene. V and J are TRBV14 and TRBJ1-1, with D possibly TRBD1 on 6 matching bases. This CDR3 has 15 amino acids. V was trimmed by 5 bases and J by 1 base, leaving 14 bases between them. Germline CDR1 SGHDN, CDR2 FVKESK. Here the CDR3 reads CASSRRTAPNTEAFF. The CDR3 DNA, read in part, is TGTGCCAGCAGCAGACGGACAGCCCCGAACACTGAA.

About this clone itself: The CDR3 extends 3 residues past the end of the read, so its final part is completed from the germline J gene. This sequence joins TRBV5-1 and TRBJ2-3, with 9 bases aligning to TRBD2. This CDR3 comprises 16 residues. J gave up 6 bases and V 0 bases, and 8 bases lay outside the gene matches. Germline CDR1 and CDR2: SGHRS and YFSETQ. CDR3 DNA, as far as it was read: TGCGCCAGCAGCTTGGCTGGGCGGGGGGGCCTGGATACG. It specifies CASSLAGRGGLDT. The CDR3 in its entirety is CASSLAGRGGLDTQYF.

In regard to this clone: The read terminates 3 residues before the CDR3 end, so the remaining end is supplied by the germline J gene. J is TRBJ2-1 and V is TRBV2, with 11 bases lining up with TRBD2. The CDR3 is made up of 17 amino acids. Trimming took 4 bases from V and 5 from J; bases not matched to a gene: 10. Germline V gene lookup returns CDR1 SNHLY and CDR2 FYNNEI. The CDR3 protein is CASSGPILAGANNEQFF. The CDR3 DNA, read in part, is TGTGCCAGCAGTGGGCCTATACTAGCGGGGGCCAACAATGAG.

Concerning this clone: The read ends 3 residues early relative to the CDR3; the germline J gene fills the gap. This chain joins TRBV7-9 and TRBJ2-1; tentatively, D is TRBD2 (7 bases). Germline V gives CDR1 SEHNR, CDR2 FQNEAQ (reference sequence). The CDR3 is 15 amino acids. V lost 5 bases and J lost 7, with 18 bases in between. The sequenced CDR3 bases are TGTGCCAGCAGCCCCACGGGGGCGGGGGCAAATGAG. Protein product: CASSPTGAGANE. The complete CDR3 protein is CASSPTGAGANEQFF.

CDR3 DNA (partial): TGTGCCAGTAGTTCGGACAGGGTAGGCGAAAAA. It translates to CASSSDRVGEK. The full CDR3 protein is CASSSDRVGEKLFF. The chain carries TRBV19 and TRBJ1-4; 8 nucleotides align to TRBD1. The read ends 3 residues shy of where the CDR3 ends; the end is completed using the germline J gene. The V segment lost 5 bases and the J segment 8 bases; nucleotides outside the gene matches: 7. The CDR3 consists of 14 residues. Per germline, CDR1 LNHDA and CDR2 SQIVND (reference sequence).

About this clone itself: The CDR3 goes on 3 residues after the read ends, and that part is filled in from the germline J gene. This chain links TRBV7-3 with TRBJ2-1, with 10 nucleotides matching TRBD2. Germline V gene sequence: CDR1 SGHTA, CDR2 FQGTGA. With V trimmed by 6 bases and J by 4 bases, 9 bases remained unmatched. CDR3 size: 16 residues. CDR3 DNA, as far as it was read: TGTGCCAGCAGGCCCGGAGCGGGGGGGCCGTACAATGAG. Translated: CASRPGAGGPYNE. The CDR3 in its entirety is CASRPGAGGPYNEQFF.

Turning to this clone: The DNA ends 3 residues before the CDR3 does, and the rest of the CDR3 is filled in from the germline J gene. This chain connects TRBV11-2 to TRBJ2-5; possible D gene TRBD1, 6 bases. Germline V CDR1 and CDR2: SGHAT, FQNNGV. This CDR3 is 15 amino acids long. Trimming stripped 5 bases from V and 7 bases from J, with 20 bases between. The DNA read from the CDR3 is TGTGCCAGCAGCCCCCCCCGGGATCAGGGGAGGACC. It is translated as CASSPPRDQGRT. The CDR3, in full, reads CASSPPRDQGRTQYF.

Worth noting for this clone: The CDR3 is cut off 3 residues early in the read; its end comes from the germline J gene. The chain links TRBV13 to TRBJ1-5; TRBD1 aligns across 9 bases. Per germline, CDR1 PRHDT and CDR2 FYEKMQ (reference sequence). With V trimmed by 5 bases and J by 3 bases, 5 bases remained unmatched. CDR3 length equals 15 residues. Partial CDR3 DNA: TGTGCCAGCAGCAGGACAGGGGTCTACAATCAGCCC. It specifies CASSRTGVYNQP. The CDR3 in its entirety is CASSRTGVYNQPQHF.

Of note for this clone: The read gets to within 3 residues of the CDR3 end, and the germline J gene fills in the rest. This chain uses TRBV2 with TRBJ2-5, with TRBD1 identical over 7 bases. Per the germline V gene, CDR1 is SNHLY and CDR2 is FYNNEI. V dropped 6 bases and J dropped 2; count of bases not matched to a gene: 9. The CDR3 consists of 15 residues. The CDR3 loop is CASRPDRSSQETQYF. CDR3 DNA, as far as it was read: TGTGCCAGCAGACCGGACAGGTCTTCTCAAGAGACC. The full variable domain, its missing parts supplied by reference TRBV2 and TRBJ2-5, is EPEVTQTPSHQVTQMGQEVILRCVPISNHLYFYWYRQILGQKVEFLVSFYNNEISEKSEIFDDQFSVERPDGSNFTLKIRSTKLEDSAMYFCASRPDRSSQETQYFGPGTRLLVL.